The present T cell receptor (beta chain) was sequenced within a study of preoperative IRX-2 immunotherapy in early breast cancer. CDR1 and CDR2 (germline): SQVTM, ANQGSEA. The V end was cut by 8 bases, the J end by 3 bases, with 13 bases between. The CDR3 totals 13 residues. The treatment denotes: preoperative locoregional IRX-2 cytokine immunotherapy. Preoperative locoregional IRX-2 cytokine immunotherapy was tested in the phase Ib source study. The data were produced by immunoSEQ multiplex PCR, yet TCRdb's version contains in-frame clones alone and is incomplete. Here the sample spans about 23,000 clones, around 89% being singletons.

The rearrangement uses TRBV29-1 and TRBJ1-4; no definite D call. The source is a human donor with breast cancer. Specimen: tumor tissue, collected after IRX-2 immunotherapy. CDR3 nucleotides: TGCAGCACCCGGTACAGCTCTAATGAAAAACTGTTTTTT. Protein product: CSTRYSSNEKLFF.